This record covers a single T cell receptor beta chain. What it binds is not known. Time point noted: newly diagnosed GD, antithyroid drugs for less than 3 months. From PBMCs, RNA was extracted and then used to make the TCR library. The ends lost 3 bases at V and 3 bases at J; junction bases unmatched: 5. Germline V gene lookup returns CDR1 MNHGY and CDR2 SVAAGI. This CDR3 is built from 14 residues. Researchers made TCR beta libraries by using iRepertoire HTBI primers and running Arm-PCR on CDR3 regions. MiXCR, applied by TCRdb to the multiplex PCR reads, yields one record per CDR3 protein. Found here are about 420,000 distinct CDR3 sequences, 16% of them singletons; the top ten hold under 30%. This specimen belongs to a study of regulatory T cells in long-lasting Graves disease. Notes on the study in general: TRBV28 was favored in persistent disease, as were TRBJ1-2 and TRBJ2-5.

This same sample was also taken into another study, of T cells in Graves' hyperthyroidism and ophthalmopathy. In that study: Each diagnosis drew on symptoms, thyroxine, TRAb, thyroid ultrasound and orbital computed tomography findings. Appearing also in blood were most of the thyroid clonotypes expanded above 0.001.

The sample here was peripheral blood mononuclear cells (PBMCs), taken at new diagnosis, from a patient treated with antithyroid drugs. The V gene is TRBV6-9, the J gene TRBJ2-7; 7 nucleotides line up with TRBD2. The sequence was obtained from a young woman with Graves disease. The CDR3 sequence is CASSYGGRHYEQYF. In DNA, the CDR3 is TGTGCCAGCAGTTACGGGGGGAGGCACTACGAGCAGTACTTC.